What follows are 27 T cell receptor beta chains derived from one specimen sequenced in a study of regulatory T cells in long-lasting Graves disease. Construction of TCR beta libraries relied on iRepertoire HTBI primers and on Arm-PCR targeting CDR3 regions. TCRdb re-analysed the multiplex PCR reads in MiXCR, keeping a single row per CDR3 protein. The profile shows approximately 470,000 distinct CDR3 sequences, 20% of them singletons. Noted time point: persistent/refractory GD, antithyroid drugs over 5 years with positive TRAb. Making the TCR library involved RNA that had been extracted from PBMCs. Sequencing used peripheral blood mononuclear cells (PBMCs), obtained when the disease was refractory, from a patient treated with antithyroid drugs. These receptors all stem from a female donor with Graves disease.

This clonotype came up many times. CDR3 bases: TGTGCCAGCAGTGCCGACGTTAACTATGGCTACACCTTC. It yields the protein CASSADVNYGYTF. The genes are TRBV2 and TRBJ1-2, with D unclear. The CDR3 is made up of 13 amino acids. Trimming stripped 4 bases from V and 1 base from J, with 7 bases between. The germline V gene encodes CDR1 SNHLY and CDR2 FYNNEI.

Of note for this clonotype: A read error may explain this, as a much larger clone is one base away. The rearrangement links TRBV3-1 to TRBJ2-7; D is unclear. The germline gives CDR1 LGHDT, CDR2 YNNKEL (reference sequence). The CDR3 extends over 12 amino acids. The CDR3 sequence: CASSQAHYDQYF. CDR3 DNA sequence: TGTGCCAGCAGCCAAGCCCATTACGACCAGTACTTC.

This clonotype was recorded a few times. This rearrangement joins TRBV19 to TRBJ2-2; D is possibly TRBD1 (5 bases). This CDR3 comprises 16 residues. Trimming stripped 6 bases from V and 2 bases from J, with 16 bases between. Germline V gene lookup returns CDR1 LNHDA and CDR2 SQIVND (reference sequence). The CDR3 sequence: CASRQGPGLNTGELFF. In nucleotides, the CDR3 is TGTGCCAGTAGACAAGGCCCAGGGCTAAACACCGGGGAGCTGTTTTTT.

This clonotype was recorded a few times. J is TRBJ2-5 and V is TRBV4-1, with TRBD2 matching 8 bases. The CDR3 runs 17 residues. Trimming took 0 bases from V and 2 from J; bases not matched to a gene: 8. Germline V CDR1 and CDR2: MGHRA, YSYEKL. The CDR3 region has the DNA TGCGCCAGCAGCCAAGAGCATGACGGGGGGGTTCAAGAGACCCAGTACTTC. Translated: CASSQEHDGGVQETQYF.

The chain couples TRBV9 to TRBJ2-5; tentative D call: TRBD1 (6 bases). From germline, CDR1 is SGDLS and CDR2 YYNGEE. Trimming pared 3 bases from V and 6 bases from J, leaving 12 bases between. The CDR3 is 13 amino acids. The CDR3 sequence: CASSGTGLKTQYF. The CDR3 coding sequence is TGTGCCAGCAGCGGAACAGGGTTGAAGACCCAGTACTTC. The full variable domain, completed using reference TRBV9 and TRBJ2-5, is DSGVTQTPKHLITATGQRVTLRCSPRSGDLSVYWYQQSLDQGLQFLIQYYNGEERAKGNILERFSAQQFPDLHSELNLSSLELGDSALYFCASSGTGLKTQYFGPGTRLLVL.

This clonotype was observed once. The rearrangement joins TRBV6-1 to TRBJ2-1, with D unresolved. In germline, CDR1 is MNHNS, CDR2 SASEGT. This CDR3 region has 14 residues. The CDR3 loop reads CGASTGLPYNEQFF. The CDR3 bases are TGTGGCGCCTCAACGGGCCTCCCCTACAATGAGCAGTTCTTC.

This clonotype came up a few times. This chain connects TRBV14 to TRBJ1-5; maybe TRBD1 (5 bases). The CDR3 sequence is 13 residues long. Trimming took 5 bases from V and 4 from J, leaving 9 bases between them. Germline lookup yields CDR1 SGHDN and CDR2 FVKESK. In DNA form, the CDR3 reads TGTGCCAGCAGCTACGACAGAAATCAGCCCCAGCATTTT. Residues: CASSYDRNQPQHF.

V gene TRBV4-2 combines with J gene TRBJ2-5; perhaps D is TRBD1 or TRBD2 (5 bases each). Looked up from germline, CDR1 is LGHNA and CDR2 is YNFKEQ. The germline V and J ends were trimmed by 0 bases and 7 bases, with 9 bases remaining between them. The CDR3 sequence is 13 residues long. In DNA form, the CDR3 reads TGTGCCAGCAGCCAAGACGGTGGGGGGACCCAGTACTTC. Amino acids: CASSQDGGGTQYF.

CDR3 nucleotides: TGCAGCGTTGAATTCGGGGCCGCGGTAGCTTTCTTT. Residues: CSVEFGAAVAFF. J is TRBJ1-1 and V is TRBV29-1; D may be TRBD1 (5 bases). This CDR3 region has 12 residues. The germline V gene encodes CDR1 SQVTM and CDR2 ANQGSEA. Trimming removed 2 bases from V and 10 bases from J, with 14 bases in between.

V gene TRBV28 combines with J gene TRBJ2-3; 16 bases fit TRBD2. V trimming: 6 bases; J trimming: 14 bases; junction bases outside the gene matches: 14. Germline CDR1 reads MDHEN; CDR2 reads SYDVKM. This CDR3 region has 16 residues. CDR3 region: CASRPHEPGLAGGWYF. In nucleotides, the CDR3 is TGTGCCAGCAGACCACACGAACCGGGACTAGCGGGAGGGTGGTATTTT.

At least ten counts were recorded for this clonotype. The J gene is TRBJ1-2, the V gene TRBV2; no reliable D call. The CDR3 is 12 residues long. V lost 8 bases and J 4 bases, leaving 11 bases between the germline ends. The V gene's germline CDR1 is SNHLY and CDR2 FYNNEI. This CDR3 is CASAPESYGYTF. The CDR3 DNA reads TGTGCCAGCGCCCCGGAGAGCTATGGCTACACCTTC.

This clonotype occurred a few times. The V call is TRBV30, the J call TRBJ2-5; 12 bases agree with TRBD2. The CDR3 has 17 amino acids. V shed 3 bases, J shed 5 bases, and the junction held 13 bases outside the gene matches. Germline assignment: CDR1 GTSNPN and CDR2 SVGIG (reference sequence). The DNA for the CDR3 is TGTGCCTGGAGCCACGACTTGGGACTAGCGGGCGGGGAGACCCAGTACTTC. Protein: CAWSHDLGLAGGETQYF.

In its sample, this clonotype was seen many times. This chain joins TRBV6-1 and TRBJ1-5, with TRBD1 matching over 9 bases. CDR3 size: 13 residues. Germline assignment: CDR1 MNHNS and CDR2 SASEGT. The V segment lost 3 bases and the J segment 6 bases; nucleotides outside the gene matches: 0. CDR3: CASSEGQGQPQHF. The CDR3 DNA reads as TGTGCCAGCAGTGAGGGACAGGGTCAGCCCCAGCATTTT.

This clonotype was picked up many times. The chain is built from TRBV9 and TRBJ2-5, with 7 nucleotides matching TRBD1. Germline V lookup: CDR1 SGDLS, CDR2 YYNGEE. After removal of 4 bases from V and 5 bases from J, the junction contained 11 bases not matched to a gene. The CDR3 length is 15 residues. CDR3 in DNA: TGTGCCAGCAGCTCTGGACAGGCGGATCGGGAGACCCAGTACTTC. This gives the protein CASSSGQADRETQYF.

This clonotype was observed a handful of times. V is TRBV9 and J is TRBJ1-1; D unresolved. Germline lookup yields CDR1 SGDLS and CDR2 YYNGEE. This CDR3 contains 18 residues. With 4 bases removed from V and 3 bases from J, the gap between germline ends came to 25 bases. The CDR3 protein is CASSLPGSVNVRYTEAFF. CDR3 bases: TGTGCCAGCAGCTTGCCGGGGAGTGTAAACGTAAGGTACACTGAAGCTTTCTTT.

This clonotype was detected only a few times. The J gene is TRBJ2-2, the V gene TRBV9; D is ambiguous. Germline V lookup: CDR1 SGDLS, CDR2 YYNGEE. CDR3 length: 16 amino acids. V lost 0 bases and J 3 bases, leaving 12 bases between the germline ends. The CDR3 nucleotides are TGTGCCAGCAGCGTAGGGCCAGCGATCCACACCGGGGAGCTGTTTTTT. This gives the protein CASSVGPAIHTGELFF.

This clonotype was seen ten or more times. The gene calls are TRBV28 and TRBJ2-7; D remains unclear. Trimming took off 5 bases at V and 0 bases at J, with 14 bases between the two ends. CDR3 length equals 15 residues. Germline V CDR1 and CDR2: MDHEN, SYDVKM. The DNA for the CDR3 is TGTGCCAGCAGTGACGCCAGCAAAGTCTCCTACGAGCAGTACTTC. It is translated as CASSDASKVSYEQYF.

This clonotype was seen many times. The chain couples TRBV12-3 or TRBV12-4 to TRBJ1-1; the match to TRBD1 covers 7 bases. The CDR3 runs to 15 residues. Trimming took 3 bases from V and 1 from J; bases not matched to a gene: 5. Here the CDR3 DNA reads TGTGCCAGCAGTTTGGCGACAGGGCCGAACACTGAAGCTTTCTTT. Translation: CASSLATGPNTEAFF.

The CDR3 loop is CASSSETDNSPLHF. The CDR3 DNA is TGCGCCAGCAGCTCGGAGACTGATAATTCACCCCTCCACTTT. The chain joins TRBV5-1 to TRBJ1-6, with D hard to call. The length of the CDR3 is 14 residues. Germline CDR1 is SGHRS and CDR2 is YFSETQ. V was shortened by 3 bases and J by 5 bases, with 9 bases between the two germline ends. Based on the CDR3 plus reference TRBV5-1 and TRBJ1-6, the full variable domain is KAGVTQTPRYLIKTRGQQVTLSCSPISGHRSVSWYQQTPGQGLQFLFEYFSETQRNKGNFPGRFSGRQFSNSRSEMNVSTLELGDSALYLCASSSETDNSPLHFGNGTRLTVT.

J is TRBJ1-3 and V is TRBV29-1, with unresolved D. Germline lookup yields CDR1 SQVTM and CDR2 ANQGSEA. The CDR3 loop spans 13 amino acids. V was pared by 4 bases and J by 0 bases, with 7 bases between. The CDR3 spells CSVAHNSGNTIYF. The DNA for the CDR3 is TGCAGCGTTGCCCACAACTCTGGAAACACCATATATTTT. Full variable domain (missing parts from reference TRBV29-1 and TRBJ1-3): SAVISQKPSRDICQRGTSLTIQCQVDSQVTMMFWYRQQPGQSLTLIATANQGSEATYESGFVIDKFPISRPNLTFSTLTVSNMSPEDSSIYLCSVAHNSGNTIYFGEGSWLTVV.

This clonotype has ten or more counts. V gene TRBV6-2 or TRBV6-3 combines with J gene TRBJ2-7, with no clear D. V lost 2 bases and J 5 bases, leaving 10 bases between the germline ends. CDR1 is MNHEY and CDR2 is SVGEGT in the germline V gene. This CDR3 contains 13 residues. The CDR3 bases are TGTGCCAGCAGTTACGCACGAATCCACGAGCAGTACTTC. The encoded protein is CASSYARIHEQYF.

The table lists this clonotype with many counts. This sequence joins TRBV14 and TRBJ2-5, with D perhaps TRBD1 (5 bases). The CDR3 extends over 14 amino acids. V was pared by 4 bases and J by 4 bases, with 13 bases between. Germline values: CDR1 SGHDN, CDR2 FVKESK. In DNA form, the CDR3 reads TGTGCCAGCAGCCGGGGCGGATGGGGAGAGACCCAGTACTTC. Translating gives CASSRGGWGETQYF.

Of note for this clonotype: A single base separates this from a much larger clone, so it may be a read error. The rearrangement joins TRBV11-2 to TRBJ1-1; D not resolved. Germline CDR1 is SGHAT and CDR2 is FQNNGV. The CDR3 runs to 13 residues. The CDR3 DNA follows: TGTGCCAGCGGCTTAGACTGGAACACTGAAGCTTTCTTT. Translating gives CASGLDWNTEAFF.

This clonotype came up a few times. The V gene is TRBV27, the J gene TRBJ2-7; D is unresolved. Germline V gene sequence: CDR1 MNHEY, CDR2 SMNVEV (reference sequence). This CDR3 has 14 residues. Trimming left V 2 bases short and J 2 bases short, with 10 bases between. CDR3 sequence reads: CASSLKGFPYEQYF. In DNA form, the CDR3 reads TGTGCCAGCAGTTTAAAAGGGTTTCCCTACGAGCAGTACTTC.

On this clonotype: A much larger clone differs by one base, so this may be a read error. This chain connects TRBV11-2 to TRBJ2-1; no clear D gene. Germline CDR1 SGHAT, CDR2 FQNNGV. This CDR3 has 13 residues. The CDR3 sequence: CASSLGVANEQSF. The CDR3 bases are TGTGCCAGCAGCTTAGGGGTAGCCAATGAGCAGTCCTTC.

This clonotype was picked up a small number of times. V usage is TRBV11-2 and J usage is TRBJ2-7; TRBD2 matches at 7 bases. The germline CDR1 and CDR2 sequences are SGHAT and FQNNGV. The junction had 11 bases not matched to a gene; V was cut back by 1 base and J by 5 bases. This CDR3 region has 16 residues. CDR3 DNA: TGTGCCAGCAGCTTAGGAGGTATCGGGACTACCCACGAGCAGTACTTC. This encodes CASSLGGIGTTHEQYF.

This clonotype was observed a handful of times. Germline is not matched at one junction end, which may reflect a read error. CDR3 in amino acids: CASSLELAEETQYF. The CDR3 coding sequence is TGTGCCAGCAGCTTGGAATTAGCGGAAGAGACCCAGTACTTC. The chain links TRBV5-1 to TRBJ2-5; maybe TRBD2 (6 bases). The CDR3 length is 14 residues. Germline loops: CDR1 SGHRS, CDR2 YFSETQ.